These T cell receptor beta chains were read from a single sample in a study of cytomegalovirus exposure and HLA in healthy donors. The data were produced by immunoSEQ multiplex PCR, yet TCRdb's version contains in-frame clones alone and is incomplete. The sample comprises about 120,000 clones, roughly 80% of which are singletons, and less than 6% rests with the top ten. The sequencing sample was made of PBMCs. These receptors were obtained from a young woman in good health and CMV-seropositive. Each CDR3 is given with its conserved first and last residue. The D gene is left open where the match is weak. The size of a clone is reported for some rows only, either as once, few or many, or as a class for expanded clones.

D gene	V gene	clone size	J gene	CDR3 protein	CDR3 DNA
TRBD2	TRBV5-1	NA	TRBJ2-1	CASSPRTSDEQFF	TGCGCCAGCAGCCCACGGACTAGCGATGAGCAGTTCTTC
TRBD2	TRBV18	NA	TRBJ2-1	CASSFTGLVYNEQFF	TGTGCCAGCTCATTCACGGGACTAGTGTATAATGAGCAGTTCTTC
NA	TRBV6-1	NA	TRBJ1-3	CASRMEAGNTIYF	TGTGCCAGCAGGATGGAGGCAGGAAACACCATATATTTT
TRBD1	TRBV11-2	NA	TRBJ1-1	CASSLDSRDRGLTEAFF	TGTGCCAGCAGCTTAGATTCGAGGGACAGGGGGCTCACTGAAGCTTTCTTT
TRBD2	TRBV13	NA	TRBJ2-2	CASSFYGTSGGYTGELFF	TGTGCCAGCAGCTTCTACGGGACTAGCGGGGGGTACACCGGGGAGCTGTTTTTT
NA	TRBV6-1	few	TRBJ2-7	CASSSTASYEQYF	TGTGCCAGCAGTTCCACAGCCTCCTACGAGCAGTACTTC
NA	TRBV19	NA	TRBJ1-5	CASSGGVFPQHF	TGTGCCAGTAGTGGAGGGGTGTTTCCCCAGCATTTT
NA	TRBV11-3	NA	TRBJ1-1	CASRSRREGSEAFF	TGTGCCAGCAGGTCCCGGAGGGAAGGCTCTGAAGCTTTCTTT
TRBD1	TRBV5-6	NA	TRBJ2-5	CASSSKDRGLQETQYF	TGTGCCAGCAGTTCGAAGGACAGGGGACTCCAAGAGACCCAGTACTTC
NA	TRBV27	NA	TRBJ1-3	CASSFSGSSGNTIYF	TGTGCCAGCAGTTTTTCAGGTAGCTCTGGAAACACCATATATTTT
NA	TRBV30	NA	TRBJ1-1	CAWSAGAAEAFF	TGTGCCTGGAGTGCAGGGGCCGCTGAAGCTTTCTTT
NA	TRBV11-2	NA	TRBJ1-3	CASSLAGRGDTIYF	TGTGCCAGCAGCTTAGCGGGCAGGGGAGACACCATATATTTT
NA	TRBV11-2	NA	TRBJ2-7	CASRLRGKENDEQYF	TGTGCCAGCAGATTAAGGGGGAAAGAAAACGACGAGCAGTACTTC
TRBD1	TRBV5-1	NA	TRBJ2-1	CASSLATGQVINEQFF	TGCGCCAGCAGCTTGGCCACGGGACAGGTAATCAATGAGCAGTTCTTC
NA	TRBV10-3	NA	TRBJ2-3	CAISGSGTTDTQYF	TGTGCCATCAGTGGGAGCGGAACCACAGATACGCAGTATTTT
TRBD1	TRBV5-1	NA	TRBJ1-1	CASRTGTGGTEAFF	TGCGCCAGCAGAACCGGGACAGGAGGGACTGAAGCTTTCTTT
TRBD2	TRBV10-3	NA	TRBJ2-3	CAISENPSGTSGAFTDTQYF	TGTGCCATCAGTGAGAATCCCTCCGGGACTAGCGGGGCCTTCACAGATACGCAGTATTTT
TRBD1	TRBV4-1	few	TRBJ1-1	CASSHPTTGIFEAFF	TGCGCCAGCAGCCATCCTACGACAGGGATCTTTGAAGCTTTCTTT
NA	TRBV15	NA	TRBJ1-4	CATSRGATTVVVNEKLFF	TGTGCCACCAGCAGGGGGGCCACTACGGTTGTCGTAAATGAAAAACTGTTTTTT
NA	TRBV19	NA	TRBJ2-3	CASSGDSAAGTDTQYF	TGTGCCAGTAGTGGGGACTCAGCAGCGGGCACAGATACGCAGTATTTT
TRBD1	TRBV7-9	NA	TRBJ2-5	CASSRANTGVGQETQYF	TGTGCCAGCAGCCGAGCCAACACAGGGGTCGGCCAAGAGACCCAGTACTTC
NA	TRBV10-3	NA	TRBJ1-5	CAITEQLNQPQHF	TGTGCCATCACCGAACAGCTCAATCAGCCCCAGCATTTT
NA	TRBV19	NA	TRBJ1-2	CASSTSISNYGYTF	TGTGCCAGTAGTACCAGTATCTCTAACTATGGCTACACCTTC